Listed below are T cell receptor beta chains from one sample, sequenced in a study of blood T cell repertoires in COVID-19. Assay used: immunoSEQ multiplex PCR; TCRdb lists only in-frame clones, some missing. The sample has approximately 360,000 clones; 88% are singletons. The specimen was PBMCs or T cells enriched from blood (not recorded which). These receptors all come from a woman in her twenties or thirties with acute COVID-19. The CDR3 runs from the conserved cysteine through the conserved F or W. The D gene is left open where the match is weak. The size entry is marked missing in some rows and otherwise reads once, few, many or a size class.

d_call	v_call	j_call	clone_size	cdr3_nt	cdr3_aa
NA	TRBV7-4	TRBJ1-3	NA	TGTGCCAGCAGCTTAGCGACCACCCCGGACAGCTTGGGAAACACCATATATTTT	CASSLATTPDSLGNTIYF
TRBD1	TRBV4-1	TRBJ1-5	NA	TGCGCCAGCAGCCAAGAGACAGGGGTTGGCAATCAGCCCCAGCATTTT	CASSQETGVGNQPQHF
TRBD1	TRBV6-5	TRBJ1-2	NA	TGTGCCAGCCTGCAGGGACAGGGGGATGGTGGCTACACCTTC	CASLQGQGDGGYTF
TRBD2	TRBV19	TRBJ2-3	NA	TGTGCCAGTAGTAAGAGACTAGCGGGAGGAAAGGGCACAGATACGCAGTATTTT	CASSKRLAGGKGTDTQYF
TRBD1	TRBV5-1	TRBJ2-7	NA	TGCGCCAGCAGCAAGGGACAGGGGGCTTACTACGAGCAGTACTTC	CASSKGQGAYYEQYF
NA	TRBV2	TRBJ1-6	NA	TGTGCCAGCAGTGAAGTCGGCGGGCAGGCAACCAATAATTCACCCCTCCACTTT	CASSEVGGQATNNSPLHF
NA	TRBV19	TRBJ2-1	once	TGTGCCAGTAGTATAGTTCCGGACTTGTACAATGAGCAGTTCTTC	CASSIVPDLYNEQFF
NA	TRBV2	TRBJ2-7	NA	TGTGCCAGCAGTGAGTTCGCGGAATCCTACGAGCAGTACTTC	CASSEFAESYEQYF
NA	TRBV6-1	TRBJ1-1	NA	TGTGCCAGCAGTGAACTGGAGGAGAACACTGAAGCTTTCTTT	CASSELEENTEAFF
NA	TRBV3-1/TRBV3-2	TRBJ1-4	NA	TGTGCCAGTAAATCTGATGAAAAACTGTTTTTT	CASKSDEKLFF
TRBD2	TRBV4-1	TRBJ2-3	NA	TGCGCCAGCAGCCAATACCGACTAGCGGGGGGTTCTATAAACACAGATACGCAGTATTTT	CASSQYRLAGGSINTDTQYF
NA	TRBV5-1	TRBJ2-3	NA	TGCGCCAGCAGCCCAGCAATTGATGAGCGACTTACGCAGTATTTT	CASSPAIDERLTQYF
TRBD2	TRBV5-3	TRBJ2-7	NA	TGTGCCAGAATAGTGGCTAGCGGAGATTACTACGAGCAGTACTTC	CARIVASGDYYEQYF
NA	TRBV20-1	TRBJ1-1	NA	TGCAGTGCCAGTACAGGCAACACTGAAGCTTTCTTT	CSASTGNTEAFF
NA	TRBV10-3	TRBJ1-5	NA	TGTGCCATCAGTCCCCGCGCGGGAGATAGCAATCAGCCCCAGCATTTT	CAISPRAGDSNQPQHF
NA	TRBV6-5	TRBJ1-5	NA	TGTGCCAGCAGTTACGGGGCGGAGAGCAATCAGCCCCAGCATTTT	CASSYGAESNQPQHF
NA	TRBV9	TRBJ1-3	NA	TGTGCCAGCAGCGTAGTTGGGGCCTCTGGAAACACCATATATTTT	CASSVVGASGNTIYF
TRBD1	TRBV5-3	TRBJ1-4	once	TGTGCCAGAAGCAACCACAGGGGCAGGGATGAAAAACTGTTTTTT	CARSNHRGRDEKLFF
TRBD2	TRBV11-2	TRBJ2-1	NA	TGTGCCAGCAGCTTTACTAGCGGGGGGCCAGAGCAGTTCTTC	CASSFTSGGPEQFF
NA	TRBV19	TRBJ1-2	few	TGTGCCAGTAGTATTGGGCCTGGCTACACCTTC	CASSIGPGYTF
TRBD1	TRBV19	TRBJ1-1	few	TGTGCCAGTAGTGGCAGGGGGCATCAAAACACTGAAGCTTTCTTT	CASSGRGHQNTEAFF
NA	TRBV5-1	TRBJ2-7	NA	TGCGCCAGCAGTCCCGACAGCTCCTACGAGCAGTACTTC	CASSPDSSYEQYF
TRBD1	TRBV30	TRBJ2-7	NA	TGTGCCGCCGGGGACAGGGCATCCTACGAGCAGTACTTC	CAAGDRASYEQYF
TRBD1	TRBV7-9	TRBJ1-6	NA	TGTGCCAGCAGCCGTCATATGGGACAGAATAATTCACCCCTCCACTTT	CASSRHMGQNNSPLHF
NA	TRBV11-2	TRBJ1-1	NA	TGTGCCAGCAGCGATGCGGTTGAAGCTTTCTTT	CASSDAVEAFF
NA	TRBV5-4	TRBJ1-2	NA	TGTGCCAGCAGCTTCCAGGGTGTAAAGGGAGGCTACACCTTC	CASSFQGVKGGYTF